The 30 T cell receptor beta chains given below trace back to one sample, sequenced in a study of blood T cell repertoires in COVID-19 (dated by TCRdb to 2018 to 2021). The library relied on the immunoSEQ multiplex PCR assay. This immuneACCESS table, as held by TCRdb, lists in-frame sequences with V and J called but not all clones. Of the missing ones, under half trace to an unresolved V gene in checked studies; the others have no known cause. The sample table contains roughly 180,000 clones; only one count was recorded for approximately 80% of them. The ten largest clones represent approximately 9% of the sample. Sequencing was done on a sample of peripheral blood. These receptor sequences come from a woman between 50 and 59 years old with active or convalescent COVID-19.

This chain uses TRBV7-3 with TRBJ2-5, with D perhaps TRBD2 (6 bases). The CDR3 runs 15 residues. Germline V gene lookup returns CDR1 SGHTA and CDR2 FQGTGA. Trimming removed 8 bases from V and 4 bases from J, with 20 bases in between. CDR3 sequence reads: CASGPPGVDRETQYF. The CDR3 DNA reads TGTGCCAGCGGACCGCCGGGGGTTGATCGAGAGACCCAGTACTTC.

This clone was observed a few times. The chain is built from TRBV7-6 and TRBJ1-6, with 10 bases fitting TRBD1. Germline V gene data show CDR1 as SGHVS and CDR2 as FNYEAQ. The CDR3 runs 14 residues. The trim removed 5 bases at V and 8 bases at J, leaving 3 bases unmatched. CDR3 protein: CASSAGQGHSPLHF. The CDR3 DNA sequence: TGTGCCAGCAGCGCGGGACAGGGGCATTCACCCCTCCACTTT.

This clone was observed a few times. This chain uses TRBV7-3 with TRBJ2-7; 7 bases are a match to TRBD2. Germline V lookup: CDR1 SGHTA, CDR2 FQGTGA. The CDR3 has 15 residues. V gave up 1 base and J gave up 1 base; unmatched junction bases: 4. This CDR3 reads CASSLKAGDSYEQYF. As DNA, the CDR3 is TGTGCCAGCAGCTTAAAGGCGGGAGATTCCTACGAGCAGTACTTC.

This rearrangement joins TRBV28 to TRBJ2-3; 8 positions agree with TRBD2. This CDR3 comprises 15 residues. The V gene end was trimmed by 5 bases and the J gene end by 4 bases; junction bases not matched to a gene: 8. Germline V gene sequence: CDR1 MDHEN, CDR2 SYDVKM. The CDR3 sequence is CASSPPSGSSDTQYF. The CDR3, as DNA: TGTGCCAGCAGTCCCCCCAGCGGGAGTTCAGATACGCAGTATTTT.

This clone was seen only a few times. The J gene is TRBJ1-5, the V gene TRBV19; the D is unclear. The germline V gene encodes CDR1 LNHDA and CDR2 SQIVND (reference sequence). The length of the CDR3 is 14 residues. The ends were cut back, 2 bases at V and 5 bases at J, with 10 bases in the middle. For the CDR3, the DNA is TGTGCCAGTAGTATACGAGGGAACGATCAGCCCCAGCATTTT. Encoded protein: CASSIRGNDQPQHF.

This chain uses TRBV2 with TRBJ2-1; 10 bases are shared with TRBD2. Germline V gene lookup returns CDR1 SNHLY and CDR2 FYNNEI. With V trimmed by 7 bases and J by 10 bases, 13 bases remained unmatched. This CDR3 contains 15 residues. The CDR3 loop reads CASTVSGRRGGEQFF. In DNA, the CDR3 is TGTGCCAGCACCGTTAGCGGGAGGCGCGGGGGGGAGCAGTTCTTC. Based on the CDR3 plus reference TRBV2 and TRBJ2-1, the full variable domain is EPEVTQTPSHQVTQMGQEVILRCVPISNHLYFYWYRQILGQKVEFLVSFYNNEISEKSEIFDDQFSVERPDGSNFTLKIRSTKLEDSAMYFCASTVSGRRGGEQFFGPGTRLTVL.

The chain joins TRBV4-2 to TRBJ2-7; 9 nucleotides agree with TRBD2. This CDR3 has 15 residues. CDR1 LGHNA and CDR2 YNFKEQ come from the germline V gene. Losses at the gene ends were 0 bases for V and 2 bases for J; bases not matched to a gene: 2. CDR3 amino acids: CASSQELAGPYEQYF. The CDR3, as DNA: TGTGCCAGCAGCCAAGAACTAGCGGGCCCCTACGAGCAGTACTTC.

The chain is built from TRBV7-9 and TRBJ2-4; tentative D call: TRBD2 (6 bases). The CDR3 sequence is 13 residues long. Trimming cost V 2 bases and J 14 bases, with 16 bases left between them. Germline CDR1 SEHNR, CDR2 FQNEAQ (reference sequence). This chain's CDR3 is CASSLRGGASKYF. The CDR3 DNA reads TGTGCCAGCAGCTTACGGGGCGGGGCCTCTAAGTACTTC.

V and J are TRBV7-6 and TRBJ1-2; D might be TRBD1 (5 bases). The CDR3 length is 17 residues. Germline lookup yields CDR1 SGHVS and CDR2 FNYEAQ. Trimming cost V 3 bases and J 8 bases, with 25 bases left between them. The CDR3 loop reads CASSLRTLWTSCWGYTF. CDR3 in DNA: TGTGCCAGCAGCTTGAGGACGTTATGGACATCCTGCTGGGGCTACACCTTC. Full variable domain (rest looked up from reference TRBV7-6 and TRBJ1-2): GAGVSQSPRYKVTKRGQDVALRCDPISGHVSLYWYRQALGQGPEFLTYFNYEAQQDKSGLPNDRFSAERPEGSISTLTIQRTEQRDSAMYRCASSLRTLWTSCWGYTFGSGTRLTVV.

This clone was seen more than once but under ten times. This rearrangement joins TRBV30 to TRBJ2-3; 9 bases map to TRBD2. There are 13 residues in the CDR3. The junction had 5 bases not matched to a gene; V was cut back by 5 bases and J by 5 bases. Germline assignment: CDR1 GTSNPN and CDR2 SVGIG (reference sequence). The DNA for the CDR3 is TGTGCCTGGGCGGGGGGGCTTGGAGATACGCAGTATTTT. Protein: CAWAGGLGDTQYF.

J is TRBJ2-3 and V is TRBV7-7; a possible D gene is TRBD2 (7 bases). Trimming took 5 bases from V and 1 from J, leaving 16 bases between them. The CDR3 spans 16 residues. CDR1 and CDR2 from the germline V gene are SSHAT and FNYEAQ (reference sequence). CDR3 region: CASSPGAGAGTDTQYF. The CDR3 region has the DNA TGTGCCAGCAGCCCAGGGGCGGGAGCGGGCACAGATACGCAGTATTTT. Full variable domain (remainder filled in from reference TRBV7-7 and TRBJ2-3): GAGVSQSPRYKVTKRGQDVTLRCDPISSHATLYWYQQALGQGPEFLTYFNYEAQPDKSGLPSDRFSAERPEGSISTLTIQRTEQRDSAMYRCASSPGAGAGTDTQYFGPGTRLTVL.

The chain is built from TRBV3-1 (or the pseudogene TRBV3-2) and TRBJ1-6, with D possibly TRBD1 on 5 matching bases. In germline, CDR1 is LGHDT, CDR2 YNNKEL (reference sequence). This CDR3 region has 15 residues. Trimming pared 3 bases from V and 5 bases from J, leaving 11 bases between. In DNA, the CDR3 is TGTGCCAGCAGCCAGGAACCACAGGATAATTCACCCCTCCACTTT. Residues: CASSQEPQDNSPLHF.

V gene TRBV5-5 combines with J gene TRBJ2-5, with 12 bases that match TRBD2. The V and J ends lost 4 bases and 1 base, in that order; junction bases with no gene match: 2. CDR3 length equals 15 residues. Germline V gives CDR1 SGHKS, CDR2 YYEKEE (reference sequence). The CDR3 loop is CASSRTSGIQETQYF. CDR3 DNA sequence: TGTGCCAGCAGCCGGACTAGCGGGATCCAAGAGACCCAGTACTTC.

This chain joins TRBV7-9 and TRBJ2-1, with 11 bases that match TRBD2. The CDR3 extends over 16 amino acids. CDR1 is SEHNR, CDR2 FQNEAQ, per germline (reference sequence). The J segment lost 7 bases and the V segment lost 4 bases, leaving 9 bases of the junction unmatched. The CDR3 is CASSSTLAGGWNEQFF. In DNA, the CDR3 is TGTGCCAGCAGCTCGACGCTAGCGGGAGGATGGAATGAGCAGTTCTTC.

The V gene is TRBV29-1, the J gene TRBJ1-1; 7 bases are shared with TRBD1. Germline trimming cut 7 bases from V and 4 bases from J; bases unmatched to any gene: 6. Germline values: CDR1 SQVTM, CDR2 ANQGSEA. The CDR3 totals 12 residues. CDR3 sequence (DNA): TGCAGCGGAGGACAGGTCGGCACTGAAGCTTTCTTT. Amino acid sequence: CSGGQVGTEAFF. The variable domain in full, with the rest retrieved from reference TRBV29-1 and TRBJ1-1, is SAVISQKPSRDICQRGTSLTIQCQVDSQVTMMFWYRQQPGQSLTLIATANQGSEATYESGFVIDKFPISRPNLTFSTLTVSNMSPEDSSIYLCSGGQVGTEAFFGQGTRLTVV.

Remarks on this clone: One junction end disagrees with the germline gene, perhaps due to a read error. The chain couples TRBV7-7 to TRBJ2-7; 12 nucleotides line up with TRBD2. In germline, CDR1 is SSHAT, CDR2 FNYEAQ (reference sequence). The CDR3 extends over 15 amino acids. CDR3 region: CASSPGLAGTYEQYF. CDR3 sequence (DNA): TGTGCTAGCAGCCCTGGACTAGCGGGGACATACGAGCAGTACTTC.

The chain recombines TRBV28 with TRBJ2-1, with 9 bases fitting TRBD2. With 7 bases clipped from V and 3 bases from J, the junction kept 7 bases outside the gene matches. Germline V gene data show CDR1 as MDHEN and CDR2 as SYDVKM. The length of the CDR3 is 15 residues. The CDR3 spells CASINSGRVYNEQFF. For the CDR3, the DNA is TGTGCCAGCATTAATAGCGGGAGAGTCTACAATGAGCAGTTCTTC.

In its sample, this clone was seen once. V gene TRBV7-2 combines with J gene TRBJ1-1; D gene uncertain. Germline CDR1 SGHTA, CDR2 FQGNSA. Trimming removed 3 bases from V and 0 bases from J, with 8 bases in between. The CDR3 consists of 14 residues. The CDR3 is CASSFGLLNTEAFF. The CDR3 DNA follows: TGTGCCAGCAGCTTCGGACTCTTGAACACTGAAGCTTTCTTT.

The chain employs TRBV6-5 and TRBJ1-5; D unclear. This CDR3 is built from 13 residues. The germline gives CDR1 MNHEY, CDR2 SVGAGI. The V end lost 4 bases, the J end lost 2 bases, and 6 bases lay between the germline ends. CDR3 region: CASSSRGNQPQHF. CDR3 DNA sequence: TGTGCCAGCAGTTCGCGAGGCAATCAGCCCCAGCATTTT.

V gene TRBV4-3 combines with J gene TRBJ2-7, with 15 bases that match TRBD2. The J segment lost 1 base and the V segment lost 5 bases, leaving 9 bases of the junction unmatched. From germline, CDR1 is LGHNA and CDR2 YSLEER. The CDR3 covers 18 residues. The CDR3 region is CASSERTSGGAASYEQYF. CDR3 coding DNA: TGCGCCAGCAGCGAACGGACTAGCGGGGGGGCCGCGTCCTACGAGCAGTACTTC.

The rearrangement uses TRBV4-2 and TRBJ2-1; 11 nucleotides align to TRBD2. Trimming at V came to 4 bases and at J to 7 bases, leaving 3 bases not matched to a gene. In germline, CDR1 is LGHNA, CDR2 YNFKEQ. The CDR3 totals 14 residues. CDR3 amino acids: CASSPLAGGNEQFF. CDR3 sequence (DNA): TGTGCCAGCAGCCCCCTAGCGGGGGGAAATGAGCAGTTCTTC.

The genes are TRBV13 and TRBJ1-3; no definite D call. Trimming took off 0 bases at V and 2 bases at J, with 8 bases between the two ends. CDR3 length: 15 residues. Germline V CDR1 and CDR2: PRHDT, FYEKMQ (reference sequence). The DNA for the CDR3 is TGTGCCAGCAGCTTAGGTAACGGGGCTGGAAACACCATATATTTT. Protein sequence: CASSLGNGAGNTIYF.

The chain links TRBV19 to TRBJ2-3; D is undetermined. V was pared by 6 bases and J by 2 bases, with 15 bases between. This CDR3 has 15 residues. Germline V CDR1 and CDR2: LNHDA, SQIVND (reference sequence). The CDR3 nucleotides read TGTGCCAGTAGATATACCCTAGTGTCCACAGATACGCAGTATTTT. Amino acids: CASRYTLVSTDTQYF.

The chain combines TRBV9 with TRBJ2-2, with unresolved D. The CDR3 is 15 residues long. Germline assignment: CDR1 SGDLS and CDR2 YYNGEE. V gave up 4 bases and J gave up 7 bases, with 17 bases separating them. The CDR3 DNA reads TGTGCCAGCAGCCTACGACACGATCCTGGCGGGGAGCTGTTTTTT. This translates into CASSLRHDPGGELFF.

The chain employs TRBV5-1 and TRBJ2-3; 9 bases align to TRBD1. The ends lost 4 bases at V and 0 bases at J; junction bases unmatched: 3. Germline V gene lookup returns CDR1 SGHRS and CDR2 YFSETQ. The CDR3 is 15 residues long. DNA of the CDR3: TGCGCCAGCAGCACGGGACAGGGAAGCACAGATACGCAGTATTTT. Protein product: CASSTGQGSTDTQYF.

The CDR3 DNA is TGTGCCAGCAGTTGGGGCCAGGGTGGCTCTGGAAACACCATATATTTT. Its translation: CASSWGQGGSGNTIYF. The chain carries TRBV5-5 and TRBJ1-3; D might be TRBD1 (5 bases). There are 16 residues in the CDR3. Trimming took off 5 bases at V and 0 bases at J, with 15 bases between the two ends. Germline loops: CDR1 SGHKS, CDR2 YYEKEE (reference sequence).

This chain's CDR3 is CASSLPRGLAGVETQYF. In DNA, the CDR3 is TGTGCCAGCAGTTTACCCCGGGGACTAGCGGGAGTAGAGACCCAGTACTTC. This chain connects TRBV28 to TRBJ2-5; 14 bases map to TRBD2. Trimming cost V 2 bases and J 4 bases; bases outside gene matches: 6. The CDR3 has 17 amino acids. Looked up from germline, CDR1 is MDHEN and CDR2 is SYDVKM.

The CDR3 DNA reads TGTGCCAGCTGCGACAGGGTCAATCAGCCCCAGCATTTT. Encoded protein: CASCDRVNQPQHF. The genes are TRBV6-5 and TRBJ1-5; 7 bases align to TRBD1. CDR3 length: 13 amino acids. Per the germline V gene, CDR1 is MNHEY and CDR2 is SVGAGI. V shed 8 bases and J 3 bases; nucleotides not matched to a gene: 4.

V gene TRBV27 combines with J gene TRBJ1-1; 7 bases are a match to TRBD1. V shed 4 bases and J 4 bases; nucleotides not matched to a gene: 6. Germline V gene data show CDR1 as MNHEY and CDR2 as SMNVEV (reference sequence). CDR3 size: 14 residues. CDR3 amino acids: CASSSRGRGTEAFF. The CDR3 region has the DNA TGTGCCAGCAGTTCAAGGGGGCGAGGCACTGAAGCTTTCTTT.

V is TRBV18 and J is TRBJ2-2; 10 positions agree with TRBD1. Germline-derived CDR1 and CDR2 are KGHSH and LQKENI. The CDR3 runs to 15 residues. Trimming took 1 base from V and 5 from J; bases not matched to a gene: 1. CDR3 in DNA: TGTGCCAGCTCACCACGGACAGGGGGAACCGGGGAGCTGTTTTTT. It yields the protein CASSPRTGGTGELFF.